This TCR beta chain was documented in a study of T cells in localized non-small cell lung cancer. Overall study findings and caveats: Heterogeneity stays possible, as sequencing covered only one tumor region. Uninvolved adjacent lung had the highest recorded T cell clonality, with tumor below it.

As for this clone: Its target is not known.

Assay used: immunoSEQ multiplex PCR; TCRdb lists only in-frame clones, some missing. This table holds roughly 38,000 clones, around 90% found once. This TCR was recovered from a man aged 18 to 50 with stage I lung adenocarcinoma. Material: peripheral blood, obtained before any cancer treatment.

CDR3 loop: CASTSDEKPTYEQYF. The CDR3 coding sequence is TGCGCCAGCACTTCGGACGAGAAACCTACCTACGAGCAGTACTTC. V and J are TRBV10-2 and TRBJ2-7; no clear D gene. This CDR3 contains 15 residues. Germline lookup yields CDR1 WSHSY and CDR2 SAAADI. V lost 7 bases and J lost 2, with 18 bases in between.